Following are 10 T cell receptor beta chains from one sample sequenced in a study of blood T cell repertoires in COVID-19. Profiled with immunoSEQ multiplex PCR; TCRdb holds only in-frame clones, not every one. The sample holds some 150,000 clones; approximately 90% are singletons and the top ten take 0.75% to 0.95%. Input material: peripheral blood. These receptors were taken from a woman aged 50 to 60 with acute or convalescent COVID-19.

The chain links TRBV11-3 to TRBJ2-5, with a tentative D call TRBD2 (6 bases). Germline-derived CDR1 and CDR2 are SGHNT and YENEEA. The CDR3 consists of 15 residues. Trimming took off 4 bases at V and 4 bases at J, with 16 bases between the two ends. The CDR3, as DNA: TGTGCCAGCAGCTCGGGACTGGGCCGAGTAGAGACCCAGTACTTC. Encoded protein: CASSSGLGRVETQYF.

J is TRBJ1-1 and V is TRBV10-1, with D hard to call. CDR1 is WNHNN and CDR2 is SYGVQD in the germline V gene (reference sequence). The V end was cut by 4 bases, the J end by 4 bases, with 10 bases between. The CDR3 has 13 amino acids. As DNA, the CDR3 is TGCGCCAGCAGTGCGGTCCGGAGCACTGAAGCTTTCTTT. It translates to CASSAVRSTEAFF.

The chain joins TRBV15 to TRBJ2-3, with TRBD1 as a possible D gene (6 bases). Germline CDR1 LNHNV, CDR2 YYDKDF (reference sequence). The V gene lost 0 bases and the J gene lost 2 bases, with 12 bases spanning the gap. The CDR3 sequence is 16 residues long. The CDR3 DNA reads as TGTGCCACCAGCAGAGAACCGGGACACAACACAGATACGCAGTATTTT. Amino acid sequence: CATSREPGHNTDTQYF. The whole variable domain, remainder taken from reference TRBV15 and TRBJ2-3, is DAMVIQNPRYQVTQFGKPVTLSCSQTLNHNVMYWYQQKSSQAPKLLFHYYDKDFNNEADTPDNFQSRRPNTSFCFLDIRSPGLGDTAMYLCATSREPGHNTDTQYFGPGTRLTVL.

The chain uses TRBV7-8 and TRBJ2-1; 7 nucleotides align to TRBD2. The V and J ends lost 5 bases and 5 bases, in that order; junction bases with no gene match: 6. Germline V gene sequence: CDR1 SGHVS, CDR2 FQNEAQ. This CDR3 has 14 amino acids. CDR3 protein: CASSPRGGDNEQFF. CDR3 sequence (DNA): TGTGCCAGCAGCCCACGTGGGGGGGACAATGAGCAGTTCTTC.

Comments on this clone: Distinct nucleotide sequences in the sample also encode this CDR3. V and J are TRBV5-6 and TRBJ1-2, with a tentative D call TRBD1 (5 bases). The germline V gene encodes CDR1 SGHDT and CDR2 YYEEEE. The V end was cut by 4 bases, the J end by 3 bases, with 10 bases between. This CDR3 is built from 13 residues. The CDR3 loop is CASSPDIYYGYTF. CDR3 nucleotide sequence: TGTGCCAGCAGCCCGGACATCTACTATGGCTACACCTTC.

The CDR3 region has the DNA TGTGCCAGCAGTCTCGGGGGTAACACTGAAGCTTTCTTT. It specifies CASSLGGNTEAFF. The chain employs TRBV6-5 and TRBJ1-1, with D possibly being TRBD1 (5 bases). The CDR3 has 13 amino acids. The germline V and J ends were trimmed by 5 bases and 2 bases, with 9 bases remaining between them. Germline V gene lookup returns CDR1 MNHEY and CDR2 SVGAGI.

CDR3: CASIPRGLGETQYF. CDR3 nucleotides: TGTGCCAGCATCCCAAGGGGGTTAGGAGAGACCCAGTACTTC. This chain links TRBV25-1 with TRBJ2-5; D is possibly TRBD1 (6 bases). V was shortened by 7 bases and J by 4 bases, with 16 bases between the two germline ends. CDR1 is MGHDK, CDR2 SYGVNS, per germline. The CDR3 has 14 amino acids.

V and J are TRBV6-1 and TRBJ2-2; 7 positions agree with TRBD2. The germline gives CDR1 MNHNS, CDR2 SASEGT. The CDR3 runs to 16 residues. After removal of 0 bases from V and 4 bases from J, the junction contained 5 bases not matched to a gene. Here the CDR3 DNA reads TGTGCCAGCAGTGAAGCTAGGGCTAGCGGCACCGGGGAGCTGTTTTTT. Amino acids: CASSEARASGTGELFF.

This chain's CDR3 is CASSGLSNQPQHF. The CDR3 DNA sequence: TGTGCCAGCAGTGGTCTGAGCAATCAGCCCCAGCATTTT. The V gene is TRBV2, the J gene TRBJ1-5; unclear D gene. This CDR3 is 13 amino acids long. Trimming took off 4 bases at V and 1 base at J, with 5 bases between the two ends. Germline loops: CDR1 SNHLY, CDR2 FYNNEI. The variable domain in full, with the rest retrieved from reference TRBV2 and TRBJ1-5, is EPEVTQTPSHQVTQMGQEVILRCVPISNHLYFYWYRQILGQKVEFLVSFYNNEISEKSEIFDDQFSVERPDGSNFTLKIRSTKLEDSAMYFCASSGLSNQPQHFGDGTRLSIL.

The chain links TRBV5-5 to TRBJ2-1; D might be TRBD1 (6 bases). Germline loops: CDR1 SGHKS, CDR2 YYEKEE (reference sequence). Trimming shortened V by 4 bases and J by 3 bases, and 11 bases separated the two germline ends. There are 14 residues in the CDR3. The CDR3 here is CASSPTTGYNEQFF. The CDR3 region has the DNA TGTGCCAGCAGCCCTACGACAGGCTACAATGAGCAGTTCTTC.